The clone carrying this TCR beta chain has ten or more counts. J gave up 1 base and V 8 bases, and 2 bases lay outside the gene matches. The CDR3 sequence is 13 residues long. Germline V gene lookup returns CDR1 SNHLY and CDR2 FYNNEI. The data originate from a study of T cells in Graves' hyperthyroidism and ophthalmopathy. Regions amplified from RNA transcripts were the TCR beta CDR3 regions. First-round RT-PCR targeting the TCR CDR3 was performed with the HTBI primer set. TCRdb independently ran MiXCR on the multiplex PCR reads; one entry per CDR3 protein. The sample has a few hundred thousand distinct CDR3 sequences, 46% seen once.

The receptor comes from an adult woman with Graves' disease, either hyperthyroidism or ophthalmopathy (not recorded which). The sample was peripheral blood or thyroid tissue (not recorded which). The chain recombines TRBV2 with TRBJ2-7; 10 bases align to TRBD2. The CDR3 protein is CASWTSGSYEQYF. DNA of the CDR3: TGTGCCAGCTGGACTAGCGGTTCCTACGAGCAGTACTTC.